This record looks at one T cell receptor beta chain sequence and its context. Its antigen remains unidentified. No base-level quality is on record; no much larger clone is a single base apart. Every donor was a healthy Caucasian. Three pairs of female monozygotic twins, all aged roughly 18 to 29 years, were included in the twin cohort. CD4+ and CD8+ T cell populations were isolated with positive isolation kits from Invitrogen. To prepare the library, 5' RACE was applied. Instrument used: Illumina HiSeq 2000. A universal primer binding site was introduced by template switching, and a unique molecular identifier was present in the final cDNA, enabling accurate counting of TCR cDNA molecules. First-strand cDNA for TCR alpha and beta chains was synthesized from specific primers in the conserved constant-segment region. To control for contamination, every cDNA library carried two barcodes: a SMART-Mk sample barcode plus Illumina barcodes. TruSeq adapter sequences along with Illumina sample barcodes were introduced in two successive PCR steps. Sequencing of the TCR alpha and beta cDNA libraries was done on the Illumina HiSeq platform using custom primers. As for how the authors treated the data: Raw reads were processed with MiGEC to extract unique molecular identifiers, and MiXCR was used to determine CDR3 positions. For each individual, recombination models were inferred using an EM algorithm with the repgenHMM and IGoR tools. The tcR package in R was used for shared clonotype analysis, with sharing normalized by the product of cloneset sizes. To study raw recombination free of thymic and clonal selection effects, out-of-frame nonproductive sequences were analyzed. Clones were called with MiXCR by TCRdb after fastp trimmed the public reads at Q25, and only in-frame beta chains were retained. When rows share a CDR3 protein, they turn into one entry using the most common DNA and genes. Clone size and V and J calls follow TCRdb, not the original study. Within this sample are about 530,000 distinct CDR3 sequences, with nearly 15% of them counted one time only. Together, the top ten hold more than 0.4% of the sample.

This record belongs to a study of identical twins (dated by TCRdb to about 2016). At the level of the whole study: To test whether fetal clonotypes persist, this study deep-sequenced TCR alpha and beta repertoires from monozygotic twins, from unrelated adults of various ages, and from cord blood. To rule out contamination, the twin experiments were replicated at different times with different library preparation protocols. Here is what the overall study found, with its caveats: Fewer insertions were carried by abundant cord blood beta clonotypes, a similar but weaker trend appeared in young adult naive repertoires, and no such trend appeared in memory repertoires. Conclusions relied on cross-sectional statistical analysis, since the same donors could not be followed over many years. Compared with coincidental sharing between unrelated individuals, out-of-frame TCR alpha sequences shared between twins had an excess of sequences with low generation probability. A weaker excess of twin sharing was found in beta out-of-frame sequences because the signal-to-noise ratio was lowered by fewer shared sequences. In monozygotic twins, recombination models systematically underestimated out-of-frame TCR alpha sharing, but the models matched the sharing seen between unrelated individuals. Zero-insertion analyses could be partly confounded by invariant T cells such as MAIT and iNKT, though diverse VJ usage argued against such confounding for most clonotypes.

The same data also went into a second study, on yellow fever vaccine responses in identical twins. The second study's paper adds: According to the authors, the vaccine-induced T cell response in identical twins seemed to be partly convergent and partly specific to each individual. In the study, vaccine-responding T cell clones were precisely tracked in identical twins.

This receptor was obtained from a woman aged 18 to 35 in good health. Material for sequencing was CD4+ T cells sorted from blood.

The bases are TGCGCCAGCAGCTTGGGTCAGGGAATTAACTATGGCTACACCTTC. Translated, this is CASSLGQGINYGYTF. The sequence joins TRBV5-1 to TRBJ1-2; TRBD1 is a possible D gene, resting on 5 matching bases. Measured from the cysteine to the phenylalanine, the CDR3 is 15 residues long. Left in the record is the CDR3 DNA by itself, 45 bases read in frame from the first base. CDR1 SGHRS and CDR2 YFSETQ are derived from the germline V gene. V is shortened by 0 bases, J by 1 base, and the region joining them spans 10 bases.